The clone carrying this TCR beta chain was picked up a small number of times. What it recognizes is unknown. The sample belongs to a study of T-cell memory formation after mild COVID-19. Study background: Most TCR clusters belonged to a single donor.

TCRdb passed the 5' RACE reads through MiXCR, listing each CDR3 protein once. The sample contains hundreds of thousands of distinct CDR3 sequences, around 17% of which appear only once. Study findings and constraints: Clones that contracted from day 15 to 85 were balanced CD4/CD8, while later expanders leaned CD4+. Contracting CD4+ clones were located mainly in CM and EM, and CD8+ clones in EMRA.

The CDR3 contains 14 residues. V gave up 4 bases and J gave up 10 bases; unmatched junction bases: 2. CDR1 SGHTA and CDR2 FQGNSA come from the germline V gene. The J gene is TRBJ2-1, the V gene TRBV7-2; 15 bases match TRBD2. The sequence was obtained from an adult woman who had mild COVID-19 (a few samples of this study predate the infection). Cell type and time point are not known. Sequencing used PBMCs or a T cell subset sorted from them (not recorded which). The CDR3 sequence: CASSWTSGGVEQFF. In DNA form, the CDR3 reads TGTGCCAGCAGCTGGACTAGCGGGGGGGTAGAGCAGTTCTTC. The full variable domain, its missing parts supplied by reference TRBV7-2 and TRBJ2-1, is GAGVSQSPSNKVTEKGKDVELRCDPISGHTALYWYRQSLGQGLEFLIYFQGNSAPDKSGLPSDRFSAERTGGSVSTLTIQRTQQEDSAVYLCASSWTSGGVEQFFGPGTRLTVL.